This record looks at one T cell receptor beta chain sequence and its context. Antigen unknown. This record belongs to a study of graft-versus-host responses after intestinal transplantation. The overall study: Anti-thymocyte globulin induction, then tacrolimus and steroids for around 3 years, went to all recipients. Study outcomes and limitations: Graft-versus-host to host-versus-graft clonal ratios in allografts were high in patients with graft-donor T cell macrochimerism. There were GvH clones found in recipient marrow, and some of them appeared first in ileum or blood. Early after transplant, HvG clones declined as circulating GvH clones peaked.

Germline V gives CDR1 SEHNR, CDR2 FQNEAQ (reference sequence). V lost 8 bases to trimming and J lost 8 bases; unmatched junction nucleotides: 17. This CDR3 comprises 15 residues. Graft tissue processing released intraepithelial and lamina propria lymphocytes. Clones were sequenced by immunoSEQ multiplex PCR, and TCRdb holds only the in-frame ones, with some missing. The table records fewer than 6,500 clones, around 76% of them present only once. This sequence joins TRBV7-9 and TRBJ1-2, with 7 bases matching TRBD1. The clonotype originates from a human patient who received an intestinal transplant, so some T cells may come from the graft donor. Sequenced here: ileum tissue, sampled around 230 days after intestinal transplant. CDR3 loop: CASRRNTGDSRGYTF. CDR3 coding DNA: TGTGCCAGCCGGAGGAATACAGGGGATAGTAGGGGCTACACCTTC. Based on the CDR3 plus reference TRBV7-9 and TRBJ1-2, the full variable domain is DTGVSQNPRHKITKRGQNVTFRCDPISEHNRLYWYRQTLGQGPEFLTYFQNEAQLEKSRLLSDRFSAERPKGSFSTLEIQRTEQGDSAMYLCASRRNTGDSRGYTFGSGTRLTVV.